This TCR beta chain was observed in a study of T cells in Graves' hyperthyroidism and ophthalmopathy. The sample holds many counts of this clonotype. What it binds is unknown. Broader study findings: Ophthalmopathy was distinguished from stable hyperthyroidism by 13 V-J signatures. Blood samples included most of the expanded thyroid clonotypes exceeding 0.001.

Hyperthyroidism of Graves' type that showed no ophthalmopathy progression within 18 months was stable. The CDR3 consists of 18 residues. Germline trimming cut 5 bases from V and 0 bases from J; bases unmatched to any gene: 6. Germline V gene lookup returns CDR1 SGHAT and CDR2 FQNNGV. The CDR3 regions of TCR beta were amplified from RNA transcripts. HTBI primers drove first-round RT-PCR of the TCR CDR3. TCRdb processed the multiplex PCR reads anew with MiXCR; each CDR3 protein has one entry. The top ten clones hold around 54% of a sample with 340,000 or so distinct CDR3 sequences, around a sixth of them seen once.

The sample consisted of blood. The receptor's source is a woman in her 50s with Graves' hyperthyroidism. This sequence joins TRBV11-2 and TRBJ2-4, with TRBD2 matching over 14 bases. DNA for the CDR3: TGTGCCAGCAGCACGGGACTAGCGGGAGACATAGCCAAAAACATTCAGTACTTC. This translates into CASSTGLAGDIAKNIQYF.